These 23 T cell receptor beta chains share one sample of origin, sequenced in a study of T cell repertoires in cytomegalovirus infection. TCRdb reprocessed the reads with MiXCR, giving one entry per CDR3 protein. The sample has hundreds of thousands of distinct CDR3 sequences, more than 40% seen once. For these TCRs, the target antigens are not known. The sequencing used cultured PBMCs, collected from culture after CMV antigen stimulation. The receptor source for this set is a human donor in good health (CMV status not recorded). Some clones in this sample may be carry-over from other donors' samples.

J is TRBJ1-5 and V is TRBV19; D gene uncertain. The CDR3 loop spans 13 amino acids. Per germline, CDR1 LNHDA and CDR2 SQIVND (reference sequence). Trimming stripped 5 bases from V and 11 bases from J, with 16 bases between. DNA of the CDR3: TGTGCCAGTAGTTCGACCGTTTCATCGTCCCAGCATTTT. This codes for CASSSTVSSSQHF.

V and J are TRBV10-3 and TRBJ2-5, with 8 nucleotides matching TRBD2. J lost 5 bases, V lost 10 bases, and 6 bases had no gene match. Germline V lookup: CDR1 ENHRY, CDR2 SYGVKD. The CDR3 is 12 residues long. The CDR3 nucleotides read TGTGCCACCGGACTAGCCGCTGAGACCCAGTACTTC. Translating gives CATGLAAETQYF.

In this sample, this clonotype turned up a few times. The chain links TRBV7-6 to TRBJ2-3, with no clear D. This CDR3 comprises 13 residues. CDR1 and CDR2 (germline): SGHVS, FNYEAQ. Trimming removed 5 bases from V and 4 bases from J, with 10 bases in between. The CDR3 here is CASSPPGSDTQYF. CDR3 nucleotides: TGTGCCAGCAGCCCTCCTGGGTCAGATACGCAGTATTTT.

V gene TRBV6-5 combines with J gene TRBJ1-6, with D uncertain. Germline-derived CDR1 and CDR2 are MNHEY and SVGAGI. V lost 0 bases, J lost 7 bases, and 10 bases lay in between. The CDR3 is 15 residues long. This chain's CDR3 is CASSYSERTNSPLHF. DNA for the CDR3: TGTGCCAGCAGTTACTCGGAGCGGACGAATTCACCCCTCCACTTT.

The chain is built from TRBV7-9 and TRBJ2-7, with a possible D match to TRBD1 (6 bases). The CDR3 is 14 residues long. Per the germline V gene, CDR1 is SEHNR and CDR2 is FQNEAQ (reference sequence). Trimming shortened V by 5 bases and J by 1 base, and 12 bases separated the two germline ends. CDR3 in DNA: TGTGCCAGCAGCGACGACAGGACTTCCTACGAGCAGTACTTC. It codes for CASSDDRTSYEQYF.

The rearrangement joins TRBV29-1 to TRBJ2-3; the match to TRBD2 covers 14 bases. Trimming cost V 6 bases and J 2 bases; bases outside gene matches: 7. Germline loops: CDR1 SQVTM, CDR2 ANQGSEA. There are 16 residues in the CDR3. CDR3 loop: CSVGGTSGGTTDTQYF. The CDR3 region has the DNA TGCAGCGTGGGGGGGACTAGCGGGGGCACCACAGATACGCAGTATTTT.

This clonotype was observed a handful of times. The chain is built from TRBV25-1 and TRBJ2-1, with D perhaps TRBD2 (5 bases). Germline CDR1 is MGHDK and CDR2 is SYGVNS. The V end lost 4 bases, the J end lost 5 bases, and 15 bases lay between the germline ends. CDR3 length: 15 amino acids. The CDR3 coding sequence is TGTGCCAGCAGTGCAAGGGTCGAGGGTCACAATGAGCAGTTCTTC. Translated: CASSARVEGHNEQFF.

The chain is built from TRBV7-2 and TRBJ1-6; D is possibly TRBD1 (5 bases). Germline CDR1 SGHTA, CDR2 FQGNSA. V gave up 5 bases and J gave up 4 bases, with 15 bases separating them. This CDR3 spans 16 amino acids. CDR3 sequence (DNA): TGTGCCAGCAGCAGAGGAGGGGTTGCGTATAATTCACCCCTCCACTTT. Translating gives CASSRGGVAYNSPLHF.

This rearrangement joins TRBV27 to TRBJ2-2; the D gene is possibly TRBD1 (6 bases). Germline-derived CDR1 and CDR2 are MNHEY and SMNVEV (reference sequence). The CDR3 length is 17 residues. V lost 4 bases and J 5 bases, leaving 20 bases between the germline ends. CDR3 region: CASSSVEGTRGTGELFF. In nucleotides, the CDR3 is TGTGCCAGCAGTTCGGTAGAGGGGACAAGGGGTACCGGGGAGCTGTTTTTT.

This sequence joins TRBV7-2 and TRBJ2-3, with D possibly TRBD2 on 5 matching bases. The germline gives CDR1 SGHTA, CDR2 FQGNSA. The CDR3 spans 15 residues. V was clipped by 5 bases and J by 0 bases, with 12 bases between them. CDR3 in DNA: TGTGCCAGCAGCCCGTCTAGCAGAAGCACAGATACGCAGTATTTT. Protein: CASSPSSRSTDTQYF.

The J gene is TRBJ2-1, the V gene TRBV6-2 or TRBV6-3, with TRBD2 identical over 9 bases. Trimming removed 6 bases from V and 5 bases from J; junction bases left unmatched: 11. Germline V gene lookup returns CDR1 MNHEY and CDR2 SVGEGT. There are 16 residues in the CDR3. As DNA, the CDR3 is TGTGCCAGCAGCCAGTGGGCGGGAGGGACAAACAATGAGCAGTTCTTC. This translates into CASSQWAGGTNNEQFF.

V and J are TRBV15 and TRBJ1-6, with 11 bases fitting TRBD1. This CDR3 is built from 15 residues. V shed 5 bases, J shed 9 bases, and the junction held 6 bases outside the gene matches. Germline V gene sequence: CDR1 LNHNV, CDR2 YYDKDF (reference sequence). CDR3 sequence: CATSGTGGLVSPLHF. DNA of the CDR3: TGTGCCACCAGCGGGACAGGGGGTCTTGTTTCACCCCTCCACTTT.

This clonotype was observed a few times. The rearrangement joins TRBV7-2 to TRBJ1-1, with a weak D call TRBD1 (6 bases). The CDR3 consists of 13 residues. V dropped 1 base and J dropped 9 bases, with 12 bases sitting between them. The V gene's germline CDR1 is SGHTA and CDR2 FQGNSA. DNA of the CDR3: TGTGCCAGCAGCTTAGTGGATGGGGACAAAGCTTTCTTT. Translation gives CASSLVDGDKAFF.

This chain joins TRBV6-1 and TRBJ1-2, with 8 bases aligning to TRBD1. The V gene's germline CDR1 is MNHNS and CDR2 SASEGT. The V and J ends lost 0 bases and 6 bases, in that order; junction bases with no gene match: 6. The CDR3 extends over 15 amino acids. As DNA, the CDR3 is TGTGCCAGCAGTGAAGCCCCCGGGGGACAGGATGGCTACACCTTC. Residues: CASSEAPGGQDGYTF.

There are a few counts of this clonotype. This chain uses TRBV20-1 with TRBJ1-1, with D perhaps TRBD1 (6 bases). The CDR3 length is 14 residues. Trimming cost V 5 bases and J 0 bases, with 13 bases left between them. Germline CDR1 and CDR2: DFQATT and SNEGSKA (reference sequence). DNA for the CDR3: TGCAGTGCTCTAGAGGACAGCCTGAACACTGAAGCTTTCTTT. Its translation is CSALEDSLNTEAFF.

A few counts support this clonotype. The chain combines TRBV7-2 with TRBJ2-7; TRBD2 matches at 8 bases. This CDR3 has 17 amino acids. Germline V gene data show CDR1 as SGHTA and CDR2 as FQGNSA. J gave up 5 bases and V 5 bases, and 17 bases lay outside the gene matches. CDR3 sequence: CASSPTPAGGRGDEQYF. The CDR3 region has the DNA TGTGCCAGCAGCCCTACCCCGGCGGGGGGAAGAGGGGACGAGCAGTACTTC. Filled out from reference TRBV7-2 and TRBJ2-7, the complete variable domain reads GAGVSQSPSNKVTEKGKDVELRCDPISGHTALYWYRQSLGQGLEFLIYFQGNSAPDKSGLPSDRFSAERTGGSVSTLTIQRTQQEDSAVYLCASSPTPAGGRGDEQYFGPGTRLTVT.

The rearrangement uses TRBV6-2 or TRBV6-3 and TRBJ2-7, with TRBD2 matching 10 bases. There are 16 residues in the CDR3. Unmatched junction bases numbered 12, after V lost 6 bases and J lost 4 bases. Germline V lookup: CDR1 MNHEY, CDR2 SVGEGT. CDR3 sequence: CASRGAGGSILYEQYF. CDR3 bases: TGTGCCAGCAGAGGAGCGGGAGGGTCGATACTTTACGAGCAGTACTTC.

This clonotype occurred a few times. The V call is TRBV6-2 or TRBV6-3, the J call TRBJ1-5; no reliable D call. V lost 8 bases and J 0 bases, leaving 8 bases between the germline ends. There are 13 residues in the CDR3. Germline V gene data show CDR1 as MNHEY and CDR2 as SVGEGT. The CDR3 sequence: CASDGYSNQPQHF. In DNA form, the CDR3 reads TGTGCCAGCGACGGCTATAGCAATCAGCCCCAGCATTTT.

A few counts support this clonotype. The CDR3 sequence is CASTPPGSYNEQFF. Written as DNA, the CDR3 is TGTGCCAGTACTCCGCCCGGCTCCTACAATGAGCAGTTCTTC. V is TRBV19 and J is TRBJ2-1; unclear D gene. The germline V and J ends were trimmed by 7 bases and 0 bases, with 10 bases remaining between them. This CDR3 is 14 amino acids long. CDR1 is LNHDA, CDR2 SQIVND, per germline (reference sequence).

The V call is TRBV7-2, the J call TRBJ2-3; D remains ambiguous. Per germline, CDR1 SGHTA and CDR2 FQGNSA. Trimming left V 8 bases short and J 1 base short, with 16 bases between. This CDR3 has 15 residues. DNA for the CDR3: TGTGCCAGCGCTGGGCGGCGACTCCGCACAGATACGCAGTATTTT. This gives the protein CASAGRRLRTDTQYF.

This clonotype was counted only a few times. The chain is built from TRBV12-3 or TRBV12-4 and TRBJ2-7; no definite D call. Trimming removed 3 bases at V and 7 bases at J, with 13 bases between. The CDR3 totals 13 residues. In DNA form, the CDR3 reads TGTGCCAGCAGTTTGGCAGGTCCTAGGGAGCAGTACTTC. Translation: CASSLAGPREQYF.

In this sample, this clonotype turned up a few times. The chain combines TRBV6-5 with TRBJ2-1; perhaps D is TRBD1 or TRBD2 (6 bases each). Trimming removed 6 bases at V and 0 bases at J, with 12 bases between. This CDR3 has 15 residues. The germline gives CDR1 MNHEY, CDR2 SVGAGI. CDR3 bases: TGTGCCAGCAGGCCCGGGGGCAGCTCCTACAATGAGCAGTTCTTC. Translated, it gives CASRPGGSSYNEQFF.

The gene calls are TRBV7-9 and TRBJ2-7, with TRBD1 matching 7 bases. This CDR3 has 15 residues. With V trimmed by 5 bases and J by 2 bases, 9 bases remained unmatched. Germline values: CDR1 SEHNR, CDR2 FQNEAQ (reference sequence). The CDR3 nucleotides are TGTGCCAGCAGCCCCGCGGACAGGATTACCTACGAGCAGTACTTC. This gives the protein CASSPADRITYEQYF.